This TCR beta chain was documented in a study of low-dose radiotherapy and immunotherapy resistance in tumors. Study summary: Cohort 1 got 0.5 Gy per fraction every 2 weeks, 6.5 Gy in total. Administration of intravenous cyclophosphamide at 200 mg/m2 took place every two weeks, one day before radiation and immunotherapy.

Primers used for first-strand cDNA, a TRAV- and TRBV-specific set, covered both alpha and beta chains. The authors ran approximately 20 PCR cycles to amplify TCRs with a constant-region primer and V-primer adapter. By in vitro transcription, the isolated mRNA was amplified. One entry per CDR3 protein, called by TCRdb with MiXCR from the reads. The sample has 80,000 or so distinct CDR3 sequences, about a sixth seen once. This clonotype was picked up a small number of times. The time point was: after trial treatment. Documented treatment: LDRT plus nivolumab, ipilimumab, low-dose cyclophosphamide and aspirin (RACIN trial). The donors' regimen was nivolumab, ipilimumab, aspirin, low-dose cyclophosphamide and low-dose radiotherapy. The sequencing here drew on PBMCs, taken after low-dose radiotherapy plus immunotherapy. The sequence was collected from a male donor with prostate cancer.

CDR3 nucleotides: TGTGCCAGCAGTTCCGGACAGGGGGCTCGCAATCAGCCCCAGCATTTT. Protein: CASSSGQGARNQPQHF. The chain joins TRBV6-2 or TRBV6-3 to TRBJ1-5, with 11 bases aligning to TRBD1. V shed 4 bases, J shed 2 bases, and the junction held 4 bases outside the gene matches. CDR3 length equals 16 residues. The germline V gene has CDR1 MNHEY and CDR2 SVGEGT.